These 17 T cell receptor beta chains share one sample of origin, sequenced in a study of CD8+ T cells in alopecia areata. The sequencing template was cDNA reverse transcribed from extracted RNA. Assay: immunoSEQ multiplex PCR; the TCRdb copy retains only in-frame clones and omits some. The sample shows about 110,000 clones, 55% to 60% of them seen only once. The sample was NKG2D-low CD8+ T cells sorted from blood. The receptors come from a human donor with alopecia areata.

The chain links TRBV30 to TRBJ2-1; D is ambiguous. CDR1 is GTSNPN and CDR2 is SVGIG in the germline V gene (reference sequence). The CDR3 spans 13 residues. Deletions cut 0 bases from V and 15 bases from J, with 18 bases between. CDR3 DNA sequence: TGTGCCTGGAGTGTACAAGGGCGGAAGAGTGGGTTCTTC. It specifies CAWSVQGRKSGFF.

The J gene is TRBJ1-5, the V gene TRBV28; D is uncertain. V was clipped by 3 bases and J by 8 bases, with 14 bases between them. The CDR3 sequence is 14 residues long. The germline gives CDR1 MDHEN, CDR2 SYDVKM. CDR3 sequence: CASSLVALAKPQHF. In DNA, the CDR3 is TGTGCCAGCAGTTTGGTTGCCCTGGCGAAGCCCCAGCATTTT.

This clone has only a few counts. CDR3: CASSPVFVGKGTEAFF. Here the CDR3 DNA reads TGCGCCAGCAGCCCAGTGTTTGTGGGTAAGGGCACTGAAGCTTTCTTT. The chain uses TRBV4-1 and TRBJ1-1; no reliable D call. The CDR3 loop spans 16 amino acids. V shed 4 bases and J shed 4 bases, with 19 bases lying between them. Germline CDR1 reads MGHRA; CDR2 reads YSYEKL.

This chain connects TRBV4-2 to TRBJ2-7; no clear D. Trimming removed 6 bases from V and 0 bases from J, with 12 bases in between. Per the germline V gene, CDR1 is LGHNA and CDR2 is YNFKEQ. There are 14 residues in the CDR3. The CDR3 sequence: CASSTFGSSYEQYF. The CDR3 coding sequence is TGTGCCAGCAGTACATTCGGAAGCTCCTACGAGCAGTACTTC.

This clone was detected only a few times. V usage is TRBV19 and J usage is TRBJ2-1; D is possibly TRBD2 (5 bases). The germline gives CDR1 LNHDA, CDR2 SQIVND (reference sequence). V dropped 3 bases and J dropped 6 bases, with 15 bases sitting between them. CDR3 length: 15 residues. This CDR3 reads CASSINGLYLNEQFF. As DNA, the CDR3 is TGTGCCAGTAGTATCAACGGACTCTACCTCAATGAGCAGTTCTTC.

The chain carries TRBV6-5 and TRBJ2-1; D may be TRBD1 (5 bases). This CDR3 has 13 residues. Germline V CDR1 and CDR2: MNHEY, SVGAGI. V lost 4 bases, J lost 7 bases, and 11 bases lay in between. Here the CDR3 DNA reads TGTGCCAGCAGTTTTTTAAGGGGAAATGAGCAGTTCTTC. Protein sequence: CASSFLRGNEQFF.

The chain joins TRBV6-1 to TRBJ2-2; D gene ambiguous. Trimming cost V 6 bases and J 6 bases, with 5 bases left between them. The CDR3 covers 11 residues. The germline V gene has CDR1 MNHNS and CDR2 SASEGT. The CDR3 DNA reads TGTGCCAGCAGGGCTCCCGGGGAGCTGTTTTTT. Its protein is CASRAPGELFF.

The gene calls are TRBV7-8 and TRBJ1-5, with a possible D match to TRBD1 (6 bases). The CDR3 has 15 amino acids. Trimming took 1 base from V and 4 from J, leaving 11 bases between them. CDR1 and CDR2 from the germline V gene are SGHVS and FQNEAQ. For the CDR3, the DNA is TGTGCCAGCAGCTTAGAAGGGGGGTATAATCAGCCCCAGCATTTT. It encodes CASSLEGGYNQPQHF.

The chain couples TRBV10-3 to TRBJ1-2; D unresolved. V lost 0 bases and J 6 bases, leaving 23 bases between the germline ends. Germline CDR1 is ENHRY and CDR2 is SYGVKD. The CDR3 is 18 amino acids. The chain's CDR3 is CAISESLPKEATGHGYTF. CDR3 sequence (DNA): TGTGCCATCAGTGAGTCTCTCCCCAAAGAGGCGACGGGCCATGGCTACACCTTC.

This clone came up a few times. The chain joins TRBV10-2 to TRBJ2-6; 8 bases match TRBD1. Germline assignment: CDR1 WSHSY and CDR2 SAAADI. The V gene end was trimmed by 6 bases and the J gene end by 0 bases; junction bases not matched to a gene: 7. This CDR3 is built from 17 residues. For the CDR3, the DNA is TGCGCCAGCAGGGGGGACAGGTGGAGCTCTGGGGCCAACGTCCTGACTTTC. Translated: CASRGDRWSSGANVLTF.

The rearrangement joins TRBV25-1 to TRBJ2-1; 9 bases are shared with TRBD1. Germline CDR1 reads MGHDK; CDR2 reads SYGVNS. V was clipped by 4 bases and J by 7 bases; unmatched bases: 5. CDR3 length equals 14 residues. The CDR3, as DNA: TGTGCCAGCAGTGGAGAGACAGGGGGAAATGAGCAGTTCTTC. This codes for CASSGETGGNEQFF. The full variable domain, with the rest looked up from reference TRBV25-1 and TRBJ2-1, is EADIYQTPRYLVIGTGKKITLECSQTMGHDKMYWYQQDPGMELHLIHYSYGVNSTEKGDLSSESTVSRIRTEHFPLTLESARPSHTSQYLCASSGETGGNEQFFGPGTRLTVL.

This clone has only a few counts. The genes are TRBV5-1 and TRBJ2-5; 9 bases align to TRBD1. Germline V gives CDR1 SGHRS, CDR2 YFSETQ. This CDR3 is 15 amino acids long. Trimming cost V 4 bases and J 5 bases; bases outside gene matches: 9. CDR3 sequence reads: CASSLDRGTTETQYF. CDR3 nucleotides: TGCGCCAGCAGCCTGGACAGGGGCACTACGGAGACCCAGTACTTC.

This chain links TRBV7-6 with TRBJ2-1, with TRBD2 identical over 7 bases. This CDR3 comprises 15 residues. V shed 4 bases and J 0 bases; nucleotides not matched to a gene: 3. CDR1 is SGHVS and CDR2 is FNYEAQ in the germline V gene. CDR3 amino acids: CASSSSGRSYNEQFF. The DNA of the CDR3 is TGTGCCAGCAGCTCTAGCGGACGCTCCTACAATGAGCAGTTCTTC. Looking up the rest from reference TRBV7-6 and TRBJ2-1 gives the full variable domain: GAGVSQSPRYKVTKRGQDVALRCDPISGHVSLYWYRQALGQGPEFLTYFNYEAQQDKSGLPNDRFSAERPEGSISTLTIQRTEQRDSAMYRCASSSSGRSYNEQFFGPGTRLTVL.

This clone was seen a handful of times. This chain connects TRBV28 to TRBJ2-3, with 13 bases aligning to TRBD2. The CDR3 runs 22 residues. J gave up 0 bases and V 5 bases, and 20 bases lay outside the gene matches. Germline V CDR1 and CDR2: MDHEN, SYDVKM. The CDR3 loop is CASSPKTDTSGRAAMSTDTQYF. CDR3 nucleotide sequence: TGTGCCAGCAGTCCTAAAACCGACACTAGCGGGAGGGCCGCAATGAGCACAGATACGCAGTATTTT.

The rearrangement links TRBV5-6 to TRBJ1-1; D gene ambiguous. Trimming took 7 bases from V and 14 from J, leaving 15 bases between them. Per the germline V gene, CDR1 is SGHDT and CDR2 is YYEEEE. This CDR3 is built from 10 residues. The CDR3 DNA sequence: TGTGCCAGCGGTCCAGAGGGTCGCTTCTTT. It codes for CASGPEGRFF.

The V gene is TRBV19, the J gene TRBJ2-1; D may be TRBD2 (5 bases). Between the trimmed V and J ends, which lost 4 bases and 2 bases, there was a span of 15 bases. This CDR3 contains 16 residues. Per germline, CDR1 LNHDA and CDR2 SQIVND (reference sequence). The CDR3 loop reads CASSTLALETYNEQFF. DNA for the CDR3: TGTGCCAGTAGTACCTTAGCGCTGGAGACCTACAATGAGCAGTTCTTC.

This clone was counted a few times. The gene calls are TRBV7-8 and TRBJ1-2; D is undetermined. This CDR3 region has 12 residues. V was clipped by 4 bases and J by 0 bases, with 3 bases between them. Germline CDR1 and CDR2: SGHVS and FQNEAQ. The CDR3 loop is CASSSTNYGYTF. The CDR3 nucleotides read TGTGCCAGCAGCTCTACTAACTATGGCTACACCTTC.